What follows are 14 T cell receptor beta chains derived from one specimen sequenced in a study of blood T cell repertoires in COVID-19. Libraries were prepared by immunoSEQ multiplex PCR; TCRdb keeps only in-frame clonotypes and omits some of them. The data contain some 250,000 clones, around 83% of them seen just once; the ten biggest clones take up more than 6.5%. Sequencing used peripheral blood. These receptors originate from a man aged 40-50 years with active or convalescent COVID-19.

This chain joins TRBV5-1 and TRBJ2-2; 8 nucleotides agree with TRBD2. J was trimmed by 0 bases and V by 2 bases; bases with no gene match: 0. Germline CDR1 is SGHRS and CDR2 is YFSETQ. The CDR3 is 15 residues long. CDR3 nucleotides: TGCGCCAGCAGCTTAGCGGGAGCGAACACCGGGGAGCTGTTTTTT. Amino acid sequence: CASSLAGANTGELFF.

V and J are TRBV7-2 and TRBJ1-2; D remains unclear. Germline CDR1 reads SGHTA; CDR2 reads FQGNSA. The ends were cut back, 1 base at V and 5 bases at J, with 8 bases in the middle. The CDR3 is 13 residues long. The CDR3 is CASSLDWSYGYTF. The DNA of the CDR3 is TGTGCCAGCAGCTTAGATTGGAGTTATGGCTACACCTTC. The full variable domain, completed using reference TRBV7-2 and TRBJ1-2, is GAGVSQSPSNKVTEKGKDVELRCDPISGHTALYWYRQSLGQGLEFLIYFQGNSAPDKSGLPSDRFSAERTGGSVSTLTIQRTQQEDSAVYLCASSLDWSYGYTFGSGTRLTVV.

The chain joins TRBV9 to TRBJ1-4; D is ambiguous. Germline V gene data show CDR1 as SGDLS and CDR2 as YYNGEE. Trimming left V 4 bases short and J 4 bases short, with 8 bases between. The CDR3 has 13 amino acids. In DNA, the CDR3 is TGTGCCAGCAGCCCACCTAGTAATGAAAAACTGTTTTTT. Translation: CASSPPSNEKLFF.

This chain joins TRBV7-2 and TRBJ2-2; TRBD1 matches 8 bases. The V gene end was trimmed by 5 bases and the J gene end by 5 bases; junction bases not matched to a gene: 7. CDR1 is SGHTA, CDR2 FQGNSA, per germline. This CDR3 is built from 15 residues. CDR3 in DNA: TGTGCCAGCAGCGACCAGGGGGCTTGGACCGGGGAGCTGTTTTTT. As protein: CASSDQGAWTGELFF.

The gene calls are TRBV6-1 and TRBJ1-6, with 8 bases fitting TRBD1. The J segment lost 7 bases and the V segment lost 8 bases, leaving 7 bases of the junction unmatched. The germline gives CDR1 MNHNS, CDR2 SASEGT. The CDR3 is 14 residues long. The CDR3 here is CASLPRDRNSPLHF. For the CDR3, the DNA is TGTGCCAGCTTGCCCCGGGACAGGAATTCACCCCTCCACTTT.

The V call is TRBV5-1, the J call TRBJ2-1, with 9 nucleotides matching TRBD2. The CDR3 runs to 15 residues. With V trimmed by 2 bases and J by 3 bases, 3 bases remained unmatched. Germline-derived CDR1 and CDR2 are SGHRS and YFSETQ. The CDR3 DNA follows: TGCGCCAGCAGCTTAAATAGCGGGAGCTACAATGAGCAGTTCTTC. It is translated as CASSLNSGSYNEQFF.

The chain joins TRBV7-9 to TRBJ2-3; 7 bases align to TRBD1. V lost 7 bases and J lost 2; bases outside the gene matches: 9. There are 15 residues in the CDR3. Germline V gene data show CDR1 as SEHNR and CDR2 as FQNEAQ (reference sequence). The CDR3 sequence: CASTLDRASTDTQYF. The CDR3, as DNA: TGTGCCAGCACCCTTGACAGGGCCTCCACAGATACGCAGTATTTT.

The chain has TRBV7-2 and TRBJ2-3, with TRBD2 matching 9 bases. Losses at the gene ends were 7 bases for V and 1 base for J; bases not matched to a gene: 3. Looked up from germline, CDR1 is SGHTA and CDR2 is FQGNSA. CDR3 length: 14 residues. The CDR3 region is CASTRTSGTDTQYF. The CDR3 nucleotides read TGTGCCAGCACCCGGACTAGCGGCACAGATACGCAGTATTTT.

The V and J genes are TRBV6-2 or TRBV6-3 and TRBJ2-3; the D gene is possibly TRBD2 (6 bases). The V end was cut by 5 bases, the J end by 4 bases, with 13 bases between. This CDR3 has 14 amino acids. Germline V gives CDR1 MNHEY, CDR2 SVGEGT. The CDR3 reads CASSHRLGPDTQYF. DNA of the CDR3: TGTGCCAGCAGTCATCGACTAGGCCCAGATACGCAGTATTTT.

This chain connects TRBV28 to TRBJ1-4; D ambiguous. From germline, CDR1 is MDHEN and CDR2 SYDVKM. The ends were cut back, 2 bases at V and 8 bases at J, with 9 bases in the middle. The CDR3 runs to 13 residues. The chain's CDR3 is CASSLRVGEKLFF. CDR3 coding DNA: TGTGCCAGCAGTTTACGGGTTGGCGAAAAACTGTTTTTT.

This chain joins TRBV6-5 and TRBJ1-5; 10 positions agree with TRBD1. V shed 6 bases and J 4 bases; nucleotides not matched to a gene: 6. The CDR3 is 15 residues long. CDR1 MNHEY and CDR2 SVGAGI come from the germline V gene. The CDR3 is CASRPGQGGNQPQHF. As DNA, the CDR3 is TGTGCCAGCAGGCCCGGACAGGGGGGGAATCAGCCCCAGCATTTT.

J is TRBJ1-6 and V is TRBV3-1 (or the pseudogene TRBV3-2); D call uncertain. This CDR3 has 14 amino acids. Between the trimmed V and J ends, which lost 1 base and 9 bases, there was a span of 10 bases. Germline loops: CDR1 LGHDT, CDR2 YNNKEL (reference sequence). The CDR3 DNA reads TGTGCCAGCAGCCAAGGGCTGGGGAGTTCACCCCTCCACTTT. This codes for CASSQGLGSSPLHF.

This rearrangement joins TRBV29-1 to TRBJ2-7; D is possibly TRBD2 (6 bases). The CDR3 runs 13 residues. Trimming cost V 6 bases and J 2 bases, with 14 bases left between them. Germline-derived CDR1 and CDR2 are SQVTM and ANQGSEA. CDR3 loop: CSVGGKGPYEQYF. The CDR3 DNA sequence: TGCAGCGTGGGGGGAAAGGGGCCCTACGAGCAGTACTTC.

V is TRBV7-2 and J is TRBJ1-5; TRBD1 might be the D (5 bases). The CDR3 has 15 residues. The ends were cut back, 5 bases at V and 6 bases at J, with 17 bases in the middle. Germline values: CDR1 SGHTA, CDR2 FQGNSA. CDR3 protein: CASSLGAGGIQPQHF. The CDR3 region has the DNA TGTGCCAGCAGCCTCGGGGCGGGGGGTATTCAGCCCCAGCATTTT.